This TCR beta chain was retrieved from a study of T cell changes during pregnancy in multiple sclerosis. Measured with immunoSEQ multiplex PCR; TCRdb has only the in-frame clones, and not every one. The table records roughly 80,000 clones, 90% to 95% of them present only once. The germline V gene encodes CDR1 MNHNS and CDR2 SASEGT. V was pared by 5 bases and J by 6 bases, with 14 bases between. CDR3 length: 14 amino acids. This sequence originates from a female donor with multiple sclerosis, enrolled in a pregnancy study. The rearrangement uses TRBV6-1 and TRBJ1-5; D not resolved. Here the sequenced sample was peripheral blood, taken in the second trimester of pregnancy. CDR3 sequence reads: CASSSKEGSQPQHF. In nucleotides, the CDR3 is TGTGCCAGCAGTTCAAAGGAGGGTAGTCAGCCCCAGCATTTT.